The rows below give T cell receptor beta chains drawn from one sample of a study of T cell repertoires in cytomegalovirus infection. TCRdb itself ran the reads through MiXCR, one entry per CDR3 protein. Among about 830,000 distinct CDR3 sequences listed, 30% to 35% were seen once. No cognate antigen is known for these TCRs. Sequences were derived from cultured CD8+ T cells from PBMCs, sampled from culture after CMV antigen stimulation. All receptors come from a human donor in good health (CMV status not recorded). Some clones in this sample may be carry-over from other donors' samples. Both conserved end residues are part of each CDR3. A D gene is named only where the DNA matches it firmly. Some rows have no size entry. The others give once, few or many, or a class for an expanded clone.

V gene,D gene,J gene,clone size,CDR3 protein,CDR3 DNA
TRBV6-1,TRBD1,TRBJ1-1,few,CASGPWGQGGTEAFF,TGTGCCAGCGGACCTTGGGGACAGGGGGGAACTGAAGCTTTCTTT
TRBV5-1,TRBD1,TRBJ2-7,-,CASSLGGGVYYEQYF,TGCGCCAGCAGCTTGGGAGGGGGCGTCTACTACGAGCAGTACTTC
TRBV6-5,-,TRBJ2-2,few,CASSYRVFGELFF,TGTGCCAGCAGTTATAGGGTCTTCGGGGAGCTGTTTTTT
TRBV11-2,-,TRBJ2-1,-,CASSPAYGPNNEQFF,TGTGCCAGCAGCCCCGCCTACGGGCCCAACAATGAGCAGTTCTTC
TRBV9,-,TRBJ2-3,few,CASNLGRITDTQYF,TGTGCCAGCAACCTAGGGCGGATCACAGATACGCAGTATTTT
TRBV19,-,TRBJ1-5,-,CASGRYSNQPQHF,TGTGCCAGCGGACGGTATAGCAATCAGCCCCAGCATTTT
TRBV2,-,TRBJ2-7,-,CASVMKRTGEQYF,TGTGCCAGCGTAATGAAGAGGACGGGCGAGCAGTACTTC
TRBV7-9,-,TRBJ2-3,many,CASSFTTGSTDTQYF,TGTGCCAGCAGCTTCACAACGGGGTCGACAGATACGCAGTATTTT
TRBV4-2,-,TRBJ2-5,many,CASSQGLQETQYF,TGTGCCAGCAGCCAAGGGTTGCAAGAGACCCAGTACTTC
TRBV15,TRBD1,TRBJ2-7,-,CATSRDLGQTYEQYF,TGTGCCACCAGCAGAGATTTGGGACAGACCTACGAGCAGTACTTC
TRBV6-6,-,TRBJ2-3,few,CASRKGDFSTDTQYF,TGTGCCAGCAGAAAGGGGGATTTCAGCACAGATACGCAGTATTTT
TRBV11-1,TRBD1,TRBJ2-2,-,CASRGQGPTGELFF,TGTGCCAGCAGGGGACAGGGGCCCACCGGGGAGCTGTTTTTT
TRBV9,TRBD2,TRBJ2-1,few,CASSVRGTAGGYPYNEQFF,TGTGCCAGCAGCGTAAGAGGTACGGCGGGGGGTTATCCCTACAATGAGCAGTTCTTC
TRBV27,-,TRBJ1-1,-,CASSLSVRYRDTEAFF,TGTGCCAGCAGTTTATCGGTTAGGTATAGGGACACTGAAGCTTTCTTT
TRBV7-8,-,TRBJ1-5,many,CASSLEGAHNQPQHF,TGTGCCAGCAGCTTAGAAGGGGCGCATAATCAGCCCCAGCATTTT
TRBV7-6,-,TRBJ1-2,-,CASSLDLRGESYGYTF,TGTGCCAGCAGCTTAGATCTCAGGGGAGAGAGCTATGGCTACACCTTC
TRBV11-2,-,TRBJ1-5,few,CASSLELAEPQHF,TGTGCCAGCAGCTTAGAACTTGCCGAGCCCCAGCATTTT
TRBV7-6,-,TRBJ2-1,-,CASSQTGGEQFF,TGTGCTAGCAGCCAGACAGGAGGTGAGCAGTTCTTC
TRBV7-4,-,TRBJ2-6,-,CASSSPRQINSGANVLTF,TGTGCCAGCAGCTCCCCCCGACAGATTAACTCTGGGGCCAACGTCCTGACTTTC
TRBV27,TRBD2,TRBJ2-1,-,CASSLYTSGFVNEQFF,TGTGCCAGCAGTTTATATACTAGCGGGTTTGTGAATGAGCAGTTCTTC
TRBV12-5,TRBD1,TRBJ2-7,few,CASGLFIKDRGAYEQYF,TGTGCTAGTGGTTTGTTTATCAAAGACAGGGGAGCCTACGAGCAGTACTTC
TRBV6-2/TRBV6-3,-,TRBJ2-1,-,CASSFLGIPWFF,TGTGCCAGCAGTTTCTTGGGTATCCCCTGGTTCTTC
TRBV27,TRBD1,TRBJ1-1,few,CASRYTGGTEAFF,TGTGCCAGCCGATATACAGGGGGCACTGAAGCTTTCTTT
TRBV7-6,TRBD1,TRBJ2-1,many,CASSLGTGSEQFF,TGTGCTAGCAGCTTAGGGACAGGGAGTGAGCAGTTCTTC
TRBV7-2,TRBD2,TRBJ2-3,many,CASSLRPPLYGSRGVTDTQYF,TGTGCCAGCAGCTTAAGGCCCCCCCTGTACGGGTCGCGGGGGGTGACAGATACGCAGTATTTT
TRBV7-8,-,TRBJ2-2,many,CASSLFWDTGELFF,TGTGCCAGCAGCTTATTCTGGGACACCGGGGAGCTGTTTTTT
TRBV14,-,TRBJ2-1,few,CASSQEMPVDYNEQFF,TGTGCCAGCAGCCAAGAAATGCCAGTCGACTACAATGAGCAGTTCTTC
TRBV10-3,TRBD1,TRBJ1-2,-,CAISDHDRVEGYTF,TGTGCCATCAGTGACCACGACAGGGTAGAAGGCTACACCTTC
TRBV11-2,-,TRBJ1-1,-,CASSASRGANTEAFF,TGTGCCAGCAGCGCTAGTCGGGGCGCGAACACTGAAGCTTTCTTT
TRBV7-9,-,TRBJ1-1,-,CASSLERGIRLENTEAFF,TGTGCCAGCAGCTTAGAGAGGGGGATAAGGCTGGAGAACACTGAAGCTTTCTTT
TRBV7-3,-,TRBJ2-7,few,CATVPRESYEQYF,TGTGCCACCGTTCCGAGGGAATCCTACGAGCAGTACTTC
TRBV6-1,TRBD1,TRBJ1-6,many,CASSSGTGGSPLHF,TGTGCCAGCAGCTCCGGGACAGGGGGTTCACCCCTCCACTTT
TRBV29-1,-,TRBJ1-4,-,CSVKGVSNEKLFF,TGCAGCGTTAAAGGGGTATCTAATGAAAAACTGTTTTTT
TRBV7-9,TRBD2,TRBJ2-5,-,CASSDSGANLETQYF,TGTGCCAGCAGCGATAGCGGGGCCAACCTGGAGACCCAGTACTTC
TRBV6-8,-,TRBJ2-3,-,CASRHNPRGFTDTQYF,TGTGCCAGCAGGCACAACCCTCGGGGGTTCACAGATACGCAGTATTTT
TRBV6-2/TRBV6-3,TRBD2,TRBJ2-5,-,CASSLQDGRIGETQYF,TGTGCCAGCAGTTTACAGGACGGGAGGATAGGAGAGACCCAGTACTTC
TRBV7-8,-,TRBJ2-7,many,CASSPWTADYPYEQYF,TGTGCCAGCAGCCCGTGGACAGCCGATTACCCCTACGAGCAGTACTTC
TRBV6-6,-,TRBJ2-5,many,CASSYWGASQETQYF,TGTGCCAGCAGTTATTGGGGGGCCTCCCAAGAGACCCAGTACTTC
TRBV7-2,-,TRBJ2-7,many,CASSLGLISYEQYF,TGTGCCAGCAGCTTAGGCCTTATCTCCTACGAGCAGTACTTC
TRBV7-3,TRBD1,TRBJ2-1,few,CASSLSSAGGENEQFF,TGTGCCAGCAGCTTAAGCTCTGCAGGGGGAGAGAATGAGCAGTTCTTC
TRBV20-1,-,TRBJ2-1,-,CSARPRPLENEQFF,TGCAGTGCTCGACCTAGGCCTCTGGAAAATGAGCAGTTCTTC
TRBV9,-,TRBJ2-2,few,CASSPWGVWTGELFF,TGTGCCAGCAGCCCATGGGGGGTGTGGACCGGGGAGCTGTTTTTT
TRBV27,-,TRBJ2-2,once,CVVLGRGPNTGELFF,TGTGTCGTCCTGGGGCGGGGGCCGAACACCGGGGAGCTGTTTTTT
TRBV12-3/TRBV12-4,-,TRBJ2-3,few,CASRYRQEGTDTQYF,TGTGCCAGCAGATACAGACAAGAGGGCACAGATACGCAGTATTTT
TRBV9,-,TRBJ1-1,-,CASSVVTSAEAFF,TGTGCCAGCAGCGTAGTAACATCCGCTGAAGCTTTCTTT
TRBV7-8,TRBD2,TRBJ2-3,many,CASSLALARLAGGGADTQYF,TGTGCCAGCAGCTTAGCGTTAGCCCGACTAGCGGGGGGAGGGGCAGATACGCAGTATTTT
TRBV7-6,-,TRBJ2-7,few,CASTDTDKAYEQYF,TGTGCCAGCACCGACACGGACAAGGCCTACGAGCAGTACTTC
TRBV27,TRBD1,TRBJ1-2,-,CASSLWTGGEGYTF,TGTGCCAGCAGTTTATGGACAGGGGGTGAGGGCTACACCTTC